A single sample gave rise to the 3 T cell receptor beta chains below, sequenced in a study of T cells in narcolepsy. Data came from immunoSEQ multiplex PCR; TCRdb stores just in-frame clones and leaves some out. This table holds about 30,000 clones, just under 80% found once. The sample taken for sequencing was CD45RA- memory CD4+ T cells from PBMCs. The receptors shown here come from a human donor with narcolepsy.

This clone was observed a handful of times. This chain connects TRBV2 to TRBJ1-3; a possible D gene is TRBD1 (5 bases). This CDR3 region has 13 residues. V lost 7 bases to trimming and J lost 0 bases, with 7 bases between them. The V gene's germline CDR1 is SNHLY and CDR2 FYNNEI. CDR3 loop: CASTGGSGNTIYF. CDR3 coding DNA: TGTGCCAGCACGGGGGGCTCTGGAAACACCATATATTTT. Filled out from reference TRBV2 and TRBJ1-3, the complete variable domain reads EPEVTQTPSHQVTQMGQEVILRCVPISNHLYFYWYRQILGQKVEFLVSFYNNEISEKSEIFDDQFSVERPDGSNFTLKIRSTKLEDSAMYFCASTGGSGNTIYFGEGSWLTVV.

The chain uses TRBV7-9 and TRBJ2-7; 9 nucleotides agree with TRBD2. The CDR3 consists of 15 residues. The germline gives CDR1 SEHNR, CDR2 FQNEAQ (reference sequence). Trimming at V came to 5 bases and at J to 0 bases, leaving 5 bases not matched to a gene. The CDR3 nucleotides read TGTGCCAGCAGCAAACTAGCGGGCGCCTCCTACGAGCAGTACTTC. Protein product: CASSKLAGASYEQYF.

The chain recombines TRBV6-5 with TRBJ1-2; D unresolved. V was shortened by 6 bases and J by 0 bases, with 8 bases between the two germline ends. CDR3 length equals 13 residues. In germline, CDR1 is MNHEY, CDR2 SVGAGI. The CDR3 region has the DNA TGTGCCAGCAGCGAAGGGTCTAACTATGGCTACACCTTC. Translation gives CASSEGSNYGYTF.